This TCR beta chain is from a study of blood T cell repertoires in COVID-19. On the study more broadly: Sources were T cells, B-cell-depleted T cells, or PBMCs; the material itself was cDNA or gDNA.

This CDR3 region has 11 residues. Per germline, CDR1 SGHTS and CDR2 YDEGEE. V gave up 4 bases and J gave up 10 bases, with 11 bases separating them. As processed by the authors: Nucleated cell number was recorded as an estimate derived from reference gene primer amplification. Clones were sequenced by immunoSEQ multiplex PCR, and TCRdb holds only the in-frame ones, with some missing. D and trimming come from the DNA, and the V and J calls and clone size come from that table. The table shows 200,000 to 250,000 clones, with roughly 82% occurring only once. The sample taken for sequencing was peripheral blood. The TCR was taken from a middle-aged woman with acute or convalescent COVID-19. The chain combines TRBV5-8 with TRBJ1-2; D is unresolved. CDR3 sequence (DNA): TGTGCCAGCAGCGTACGGTCTGACTACACCTTC. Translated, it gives CASSVRSDYTF.